The 31 T cell receptor beta chains below come from one sample, sequenced in a study of blood T cell repertoires in COVID-19. Data came from immunoSEQ multiplex PCR; TCRdb stores just in-frame clones and leaves some out. The profile shows about 220,000 clones, 70% to 90% of them singletons. What was sequenced was PBMCs or T cells enriched from blood (not recorded which). Every receptor here comes from a woman aged 40 to 49 with acute COVID-19.

The rearrangement joins TRBV4-3 to TRBJ1-1; D is undetermined. Per germline, CDR1 LGHNA and CDR2 YSLEER. The CDR3 spans 14 residues. V gave up 3 bases and J gave up 1 base, with 9 bases separating them. CDR3 in amino acids: CASSQRVRNTEAFF. The DNA of the CDR3 is TGCGCCAGCAGCCAGAGAGTGCGGAACACTGAAGCTTTCTTT.

The chain joins TRBV7-2 to TRBJ1-2, with 7 bases matching TRBD1. The length of the CDR3 is 14 residues. From germline, CDR1 is SGHTA and CDR2 FQGNSA. After removal of 1 base from V and 4 bases from J, the junction contained 3 bases not matched to a gene. The CDR3 loop reads CASSLGGTVYGYTF. In DNA form, the CDR3 reads TGTGCCAGCAGCTTAGGGGGGACAGTCTATGGCTACACCTTC.

This clone was observed once. This chain joins TRBV4-2 and TRBJ1-1; maybe TRBD1 (6 bases). Germline V gene data show CDR1 as LGHNA and CDR2 as YNFKEQ. The CDR3 consists of 14 residues. Trimming left V 5 bases short and J 1 base short, with 11 bases between. The CDR3 bases are TGTGCCAGCAGCGCAGAGACAGGGAACACTGAAGCTTTCTTT. Translation gives CASSAETGNTEAFF.

The V call is TRBV7-9, the J call TRBJ1-1; 9 positions match TRBD1. The germline CDR1 and CDR2 sequences are SEHNR and FQNEAQ (reference sequence). The CDR3 covers 14 residues. The ends lost 8 bases at V and 0 bases at J; junction bases unmatched: 4. The CDR3 bases are TGTGCCAGCGACACAGGGGGCTTGAACACTGAAGCTTTCTTT. It encodes CASDTGGLNTEAFF. Based on the CDR3 plus reference TRBV7-9 and TRBJ1-1, the full variable domain is DTGVSQNPRHKITKRGQNVTFRCDPISEHNRLYWYRQTLGQGPEFLTYFQNEAQLEKSRLLSDRFSAERPKGSFSTLEIQRTEQGDSAMYLCASDTGGLNTEAFFGQGTRLTVV.

The chain couples TRBV30 to TRBJ1-2, with TRBD1 matching 11 bases. From germline, CDR1 is GTSNPN and CDR2 SVGIG (reference sequence). The CDR3 extends over 14 amino acids. J was trimmed by 9 bases and V by 8 bases; bases with no gene match: 14. The CDR3 sequence: CAGTGTGGNWRYTF. Here the CDR3 DNA reads TGTGCCGGTACCGGGACAGGGGGGAACTGGCGCTACACCTTC.

The chain combines TRBV3-1 (or the pseudogene TRBV3-2) with TRBJ2-3; the D gene is possibly TRBD2 (5 bases). This CDR3 is built from 16 residues. Germline values: CDR1 LGHDT, CDR2 YNNKEL (reference sequence). V lost 1 base and J lost 3, with 14 bases in between. As DNA, the CDR3 is TGTGCCAGCAGCCAAGGAGTGGACTGGAGGACAGATACGCAGTATTTT. Translating it yields CASSQGVDWRTDTQYF.

The chain is built from TRBV7-2 and TRBJ1-1, with 7 nucleotides matching TRBD1. The CDR3 extends over 16 amino acids. V lost 5 bases, J lost 5 bases, and 14 bases stayed unmatched. Germline CDR1 SGHTA, CDR2 FQGNSA. The CDR3 is CASSRGGARRGTEAFF. The CDR3 DNA reads TGTGCCAGCAGCCGCGGGGGGGCCCGCAGGGGGACTGAAGCTTTCTTT. Complete variable domain (other parts from reference TRBV7-2 and TRBJ1-1): GAGVSQSPSNKVTEKGKDVELRCDPISGHTALYWYRQSLGQGLEFLIYFQGNSAPDKSGLPSDRFSAERTGGSVSTLTIQRTQQEDSAVYLCASSRGGARRGTEAFFGQGTRLTVV.

This rearrangement joins TRBV19 to TRBJ1-2; maybe TRBD1 (5 bases). Trimming stripped 1 base from V and 8 bases from J, with 11 bases between. CDR3 length equals 13 residues. CDR1 LNHDA and CDR2 SQIVND come from the germline V gene (reference sequence). DNA for the CDR3: TGTGCCAGTAGTATAGGCAGGGTAAGCGGCTACACCTTC. It is translated as CASSIGRVSGYTF.

The gene calls are TRBV7-2 and TRBJ1-2; TRBD1 might be the D (5 bases). The V end was cut by 4 bases, the J end by 8 bases, with 20 bases between. This CDR3 contains 15 residues. Germline assignment: CDR1 SGHTA and CDR2 FQGNSA. The CDR3 coding sequence is TGTGCCAGCAGCTACATGGGGCAGCCGAAATGGGGCTACACCTTC. This codes for CASSYMGQPKWGYTF.

Only one count was recorded for this clone. This chain links TRBV10-3 with TRBJ2-1, with 16 bases fitting TRBD2. Germline loops: CDR1 ENHRY, CDR2 SYGVKD. Trimming took 8 bases from V and 4 from J; bases not matched to a gene: 5. The CDR3 runs 16 residues. CDR3 sequence: CAIHPGLAGGYNEQFF. The CDR3 DNA follows: TGTGCCATCCACCCGGGACTAGCGGGGGGGTACAATGAGCAGTTCTTC.

The count of this clone is one. The V gene is TRBV6-5, the J gene TRBJ2-5; perhaps TRBD2 as D (5 bases). CDR1 is MNHEY and CDR2 is SVGAGI in the germline V gene. With 5 bases removed from V and 10 bases from J, the gap between germline ends came to 23 bases. This CDR3 contains 15 residues. DNA for the CDR3: TGTGCCAGCAGTCCGACCCCGGACTCCCTCGGAGTCCAGTACTTC. This gives the protein CASSPTPDSLGVQYF.

The chain couples TRBV12-5 to TRBJ2-2, with 8 positions matching TRBD1. The CDR3 is made up of 17 amino acids. V shed 0 bases and J 4 bases; nucleotides not matched to a gene: 7. From germline, CDR1 is LGHNT and CDR2 FRNRAP. The CDR3 DNA reads TGTGCTAGTGGTTTGGTACAAGACAGGGGTCGCACCGGGGAGCTGTTTTTT. Its translation: CASGLVQDRGRTGELFF. Filled out from reference TRBV12-5 and TRBJ2-2, the complete variable domain reads DARVTQTPRHKVTEMGQEVTMRCQPILGHNTVFWYRQTMMQGLELLAYFRNRAPLDDSGMPKDRFSAEMPDATLATLKIQPSEPRDSAVYFCASGLVQDRGRTGELFFGEGSRLTVL.

The chain carries TRBV11-3 and TRBJ2-7, with D hard to call. The CDR3 is 13 residues long. Germline V gene data show CDR1 as SGHNT and CDR2 as YENEEA. Trimming cost V 0 bases and J 5 bases, with 8 bases left between them. This CDR3 reads CASSLDLINEQYV. Written as DNA, the CDR3 is TGTGCCAGCAGCTTAGATCTAATCAACGAGCAGTACGTC.

The rearrangement links TRBV11-2 to TRBJ1-5; D is ambiguous. The CDR3 extends over 14 amino acids. Per the germline V gene, CDR1 is SGHAT and CDR2 is FQNNGV. The V end was cut by 5 bases, the J end by 2 bases, with 10 bases between. CDR3 DNA: TGTGCCAGCAGCCTGGTCGCGGGCAATCAGCCCCAGCATTTT. It specifies CASSLVAGNQPQHF.

The chain recombines TRBV6-5 with TRBJ1-2; D uncertain. The CDR3 totals 14 residues. The V and J ends lost 7 bases and 0 bases respectively, with 12 bases between them. Per the germline V gene, CDR1 is MNHEY and CDR2 is SVGAGI. The CDR3 nucleotides read TGTGCCAGCACCCTGAGCGGGGCTAACTATGGCTACACCTTC. Its protein product is CASTLSGANYGYTF.

The chain couples TRBV5-1 to TRBJ1-3; 7 bases agree with TRBD1. The CDR3 loop spans 19 amino acids. The germline gives CDR1 SGHRS, CDR2 YFSETQ. After removal of 4 bases from V and 4 bases from J, the junction contained 20 bases not matched to a gene. CDR3 protein: CASSQQPPRDRLTGNTIYF. The CDR3 coding sequence is TGCGCCAGCAGCCAGCAGCCCCCAAGGGACAGACTTACGGGAAACACCATATATTTT.

This chain uses TRBV10-3 with TRBJ1-2; D ambiguous. The germline V gene has CDR1 ENHRY and CDR2 SYGVKD. Trimming removed 6 bases from V and 2 bases from J, with 10 bases in between. CDR3 size: 13 residues. The CDR3 region has the DNA TGTGCCATCAGCCAGGTGACCAACTATGGCTACACCTTC. Translated: CAISQVTNYGYTF.

This rearrangement joins TRBV29-1 to TRBJ2-1; D is perhaps TRBD2 (6 bases). The CDR3 consists of 13 residues. The V end was cut by 5 bases, the J end by 6 bases, with 14 bases between. Germline loops: CDR1 SQVTM, CDR2 ANQGSEA. CDR3 protein: CSVLRGRSNEQFF. The CDR3 DNA reads TGCAGCGTTCTGCGGGGTCGGTCCAATGAGCAGTTCTTC.

This chain links TRBV5-1 with TRBJ1-1; D is possibly TRBD1 (6 bases). This CDR3 is built from 14 residues. Deletions cut 2 bases from V and 4 bases from J, with 12 bases between. CDR1 and CDR2 from the germline V gene are SGHRS and YFSETQ. The CDR3 reads CASSFNTGRTEAFF. The CDR3 DNA reads TGCGCCAGCAGCTTCAACACAGGGCGCACTGAAGCTTTCTTT.

The gene calls are TRBV9 and TRBJ1-1, with 9 bases aligning to TRBD1. CDR3 length: 16 amino acids. Germline assignment: CDR1 SGDLS and CDR2 YYNGEE. The J segment lost 5 bases and the V segment lost 0 bases, leaving 8 bases of the junction unmatched. This CDR3 reads CASSVGSDRGGTEAFF. DNA of the CDR3: TGTGCCAGCAGCGTAGGGTCGGACAGGGGAGGTACTGAAGCTTTCTTT.

On this clone: In the same sample, other DNA sequences code for this CDR3. Written as DNA, the CDR3 is TGTGCCAGCAGCCAAGGAACTAGCGGATCCTACAATGAGCAGTTCTTC. It yields the protein CASSQGTSGSYNEQFF. The chain links TRBV4-2 to TRBJ2-1, with TRBD2 matching over 8 bases. V lost 1 base, J lost 1 base, and 3 bases stayed unmatched. In germline, CDR1 is LGHNA, CDR2 YNFKEQ. The CDR3 is 16 residues long.

The chain carries TRBV7-2 and TRBJ1-1; the match to TRBD1 covers 7 bases. CDR1 is SGHTA, CDR2 FQGNSA, per germline. CDR3 length equals 18 residues. V was pared by 5 bases and J by 2 bases, with 17 bases of the junction left unmatched. CDR3 sequence: CASSQFLLDRFSNTEAFF. CDR3 DNA: TGTGCCAGCAGCCAATTTTTGTTGGACAGGTTTTCTAACACTGAAGCTTTCTTT.

CDR3 amino acids: CASSLKSSGELFF. The DNA of the CDR3 is TGCGCCAGCAGCTTGAAGAGTTCCGGGGAGCTGTTTTTT. This chain uses TRBV5-1 with TRBJ2-2, with no clear D. This CDR3 has 13 amino acids. Germline CDR1 SGHRS, CDR2 YFSETQ. Trimming removed 1 base from V and 6 bases from J, with 7 bases in between.

The gene calls are TRBV19 and TRBJ1-2; 12 bases agree with TRBD1. J was trimmed by 3 bases and V by 2 bases; bases with no gene match: 10. CDR3 length: 18 residues. Germline CDR1 and CDR2: LNHDA and SQIVND (reference sequence). The CDR3 bases are TGTGCCAGTAGTATAAGAGGGACAGGGGGCCCGTCGGACTATGGCTACACCTTC. Its protein product is CASSIRGTGGPSDYGYTF.

The rearrangement links TRBV7-6 to TRBJ2-7; 7 bases line up with TRBD1. In germline, CDR1 is SGHVS, CDR2 FNYEAQ. V lost 5 bases, J lost 0 bases, and 10 bases stayed unmatched. The CDR3 totals 16 residues. Here the CDR3 reads CASSAPTGIPSYEQYF. DNA of the CDR3: TGTGCCAGCAGCGCCCCGACAGGGATCCCCTCCTACGAGCAGTACTTC.

A single count supports this clone. The rearrangement joins TRBV7-2 to TRBJ2-7, with TRBD2 matching 11 bases. J was trimmed by 3 bases and V by 6 bases; bases with no gene match: 7. The CDR3 extends over 15 amino acids. Germline assignment: CDR1 SGHTA and CDR2 FQGNSA. CDR3 amino acids: CASRFTSGGLYEQYF. For the CDR3, the DNA is TGTGCCAGCAGATTCACTAGCGGGGGACTCTACGAGCAGTACTTC. Combining the CDR3 with reference TRBV7-2 and TRBJ2-7 gives the whole variable domain GAGVSQSPSNKVTEKGKDVELRCDPISGHTALYWYRQSLGQGLEFLIYFQGNSAPDKSGLPSDRFSAERTGGSVSTLTIQRTQQEDSAVYLCASRFTSGGLYEQYFGPGTRLTVT.

The J gene is TRBJ2-3, the V gene TRBV9; 12 nucleotides align to TRBD2. The CDR3 covers 16 residues. The J segment lost 2 bases and the V segment lost 0 bases, leaving 1 base of the junction unmatched. Germline loops: CDR1 SGDLS, CDR2 YYNGEE. The CDR3 here is CASSVGTSGDTDTQYF. The CDR3 DNA sequence: TGTGCCAGCAGCGTAGGGACTAGCGGGGACACAGATACGCAGTATTTT. The full variable domain, completed using reference TRBV9 and TRBJ2-3, is DSGVTQTPKHLITATGQRVTLRCSPRSGDLSVYWYQQSLDQGLQFLIQYYNGEERAKGNILERFSAQQFPDLHSELNLSSLELGDSALYFCASSVGTSGDTDTQYFGPGTRLTVL.

This clone was counted between two and nine times. The chain employs TRBV5-1 and TRBJ2-2; maybe TRBD1 (5 bases). Trimming removed 4 bases from V and 5 bases from J, with 18 bases in between. Germline V gene sequence: CDR1 SGHRS, CDR2 YFSETQ. The CDR3 runs to 16 residues. In nucleotides, the CDR3 is TGCGCCAGCAGCCTTACTATAACAGGAACGACCGGGGAGCTGTTTTTT. It codes for CASSLTITGTTGELFF.

The CDR3 nucleotides read TGTGCCAGTAGTAGGGTCACAGGGTCTTTCTATGGCTACACCTTC. Translation gives CASSRVTGSFYGYTF. The V and J genes are TRBV19 and TRBJ1-2, with D maybe TRBD1 (6 bases). This CDR3 has 15 residues. Trimming stripped 4 bases from V and 4 bases from J, with 16 bases between. Germline V gene lookup returns CDR1 LNHDA and CDR2 SQIVND (reference sequence).

CDR3 bases: TGTGCCAGCAGCTTGGCCGGGCTAGCGGGGGATCATGAGCAGTTCTTC. This codes for CASSLAGLAGDHEQFF. V is TRBV5-4 and J is TRBJ2-1; 10 bases agree with TRBD2. The CDR3 runs to 16 residues. Germline-derived CDR1 and CDR2 are SGHNT and YYREEE (reference sequence). J gave up 8 bases and V 0 bases, and 8 bases lay outside the gene matches. Drawing the rest from reference TRBV5-4 and TRBJ2-1, the complete variable domain is ETGVTQSPTHLIKTRGQQVTLRCSSQSGHNTVSWYQQALGQGPQFIFQYYREEENGRGNFPPRFSGLQFPNYSSELNVNALELDDSALYLCASSLAGLAGDHEQFFGPGTRLTVL.

The J gene is TRBJ2-7, the V gene TRBV5-6; 13 bases fit TRBD2. Per the germline V gene, CDR1 is SGHDT and CDR2 is YYEEEE. V lost 4 bases, J lost 4 bases, and 14 bases stayed unmatched. The CDR3 covers 18 residues. The CDR3 region has the DNA TGTGCCAGCAGCCCAAAGATAACTAGCGGGAGGGCCCGATACGAGCAGTACGTC. Its translation: CASSPKITSGRARYEQYV.